A single sample gave rise to the 9 T cell receptor beta chains below, sequenced in a study of cytomegalovirus exposure and HLA in healthy donors. 13 Jbeta primers and 60 Vbeta primers were used for the PCR. Clones were sequenced by immunoSEQ multiplex PCR, and TCRdb holds only the in-frame ones, with some missing. The repertoire holds about 120,000 clones, with around 10% as singletons. Sequencing was done on a sample of PBMCs. The receptors stem from a man aged 25-45 years in good health and CMV-seronegative.

For this clone: Since the CDR3 does not end with the conserved phenylalanine or tryptophan, this likely comes from a read error. The chain links TRBV6-5 to TRBJ1-5; 8 positions match TRBD1. The CDR3 totals 12 residues. V trimming: 6 bases; J trimming: 8 bases; junction bases outside the gene matches: 3. The germline gives CDR1 MNHEY, CDR2 SVGAGI. The CDR3 DNA sequence: TGTGCCAGCAGACAGGGGGAGGAGCCCCAGCATGTT. Its translation: CASRQGEEPQHV.

V gene TRBV29-1 combines with J gene TRBJ2-3, with TRBD2 matching 7 bases. The CDR3 is made up of 13 amino acids. V lost 7 bases to trimming and J lost 2 bases; unmatched junction nucleotides: 6. Looked up from germline, CDR1 is SQVTM and CDR2 is ANQGSEA. This CDR3 reads CSASGANTDTQYF. CDR3 bases: TGCAGCGCGAGCGGGGCAAACACAGATACGCAGTATTTT.

This clone was detected a few times. A read error may account for a junction end that differs from germline. The V and J genes are TRBV7-2 and TRBJ2-3; D gene uncertain. This CDR3 has 13 residues. Per germline, CDR1 SGHTA and CDR2 FQGNSA. The CDR3 here is CASSRRGTDTQYF. Here the CDR3 DNA reads TGTGCCAGCAGCCGAAGAGGCACGGATACGCAGTATTTT.

This clone was seen a handful of times. V is TRBV6-5 and J is TRBJ2-1, with 11 positions matching TRBD2. The length of the CDR3 is 15 residues. V lost 4 bases to trimming and J lost 7 bases; unmatched junction nucleotides: 6. In germline, CDR1 is MNHEY, CDR2 SVGAGI. Written as DNA, the CDR3 is TGTGCCAGCAGTTTTAGCGGGAGGGTAAGAAATGAGCAGTTCTTC. This sequence encodes CASSFSGRVRNEQFF.

This clone was detected a few times. CDR3 sequence (DNA): TGTGCCAGCAGTCCCCTCCCATCTGGGGACAGCGGGCTCGACTACACCTTC. Amino acids: CASSPLPSGDSGLDYTF. This chain uses TRBV6-9 with TRBJ1-2, with TRBD1 identical over 7 bases. Germline CDR1 MNHGY, CDR2 SVAAGI. The CDR3 has 17 amino acids. Germline trimming cut 5 bases from V and 10 bases from J; bases unmatched to any gene: 22.

This clone was seen a few times. The rearrangement joins TRBV6-1 to TRBJ1-4; no clear D gene. Germline V gene sequence: CDR1 MNHNS, CDR2 SASEGT. CDR3 length equals 13 residues. Trimming left V 3 bases short and J 12 bases short, with 14 bases between. The DNA for the CDR3 is TGTGCCAGCAGTGATGCTTGGCTTCTAGAACTGTTTTTT. Translating gives CASSDAWLLELFF.

The sample holds a few counts of this clone. V and J are TRBV19 and TRBJ1-5; 7 bases line up with TRBD1. V lost 1 base and J lost 4; bases outside the gene matches: 7. There are 16 residues in the CDR3. Germline values: CDR1 LNHDA, CDR2 SQIVND (reference sequence). The CDR3 DNA sequence: TGTGCCAGTAGTATAGGGAGGGGGCGGACAAATCAGCCCCAGCATTTT. This gives the protein CASSIGRGRTNQPQHF.

The V gene is TRBV6-4, the J gene TRBJ2-1; 14 nucleotides match TRBD2. V was pared by 6 bases and J by 8 bases, with 3 bases of the junction left unmatched. The CDR3 spans 14 residues. Germline CDR1 reads MRHNA; CDR2 reads SNTAGT. CDR3 region: CASSSGLAGDEQFF. DNA of the CDR3: TGTGCCAGCAGCTCGGGACTAGCGGGAGATGAGCAGTTCTTC.

J is TRBJ2-1 and V is TRBV5-1; D is possibly TRBD2 (6 bases). Germline V gene lookup returns CDR1 SGHRS and CDR2 YFSETQ. Trimming cost V 0 bases and J 0 bases, with 7 bases left between them. The CDR3 is 15 amino acids. The CDR3 sequence is CASSLVGSSYNEQFF. The CDR3 coding sequence is TGCGCCAGCAGCTTGGTCGGGAGCTCCTACAATGAGCAGTTCTTC.